The following is a T cell receptor beta chain sequence with its context. Its target is unknown. Germline CDR1 is SGHDT and CDR2 is YYEEEE. Trimming removed 2 bases from V and 0 bases from J, with 8 bases in between. The CDR3 length is 14 residues. These data come from a study of cytomegalovirus exposure and HLA in healthy donors. Study-wide results and limits: There were reportedly fewer N-insertions in an Asian-associated ancestry cluster than the roughly 670-donor mean, in a later analysis.

This PCR relied on a set of 60 Vbeta primers and 13 Jbeta primers. Generated by immunoSEQ multiplex PCR, the TCRdb table keeps only in-frame clones and is missing some. The table has 120,000 or so clones, around four fifths seen once. This chain uses TRBV5-6 with TRBJ1-1; no definite D call. What was sequenced was PBMCs. The clonotype was recovered from a man in his sixties in good health and CMV-seropositive. The DNA for the CDR3 is TGTGCCAGCAGCTTCTGGCTTATGAACACTGAAGCTTTCTTT. Residues: CASSFWLMNTEAFF.